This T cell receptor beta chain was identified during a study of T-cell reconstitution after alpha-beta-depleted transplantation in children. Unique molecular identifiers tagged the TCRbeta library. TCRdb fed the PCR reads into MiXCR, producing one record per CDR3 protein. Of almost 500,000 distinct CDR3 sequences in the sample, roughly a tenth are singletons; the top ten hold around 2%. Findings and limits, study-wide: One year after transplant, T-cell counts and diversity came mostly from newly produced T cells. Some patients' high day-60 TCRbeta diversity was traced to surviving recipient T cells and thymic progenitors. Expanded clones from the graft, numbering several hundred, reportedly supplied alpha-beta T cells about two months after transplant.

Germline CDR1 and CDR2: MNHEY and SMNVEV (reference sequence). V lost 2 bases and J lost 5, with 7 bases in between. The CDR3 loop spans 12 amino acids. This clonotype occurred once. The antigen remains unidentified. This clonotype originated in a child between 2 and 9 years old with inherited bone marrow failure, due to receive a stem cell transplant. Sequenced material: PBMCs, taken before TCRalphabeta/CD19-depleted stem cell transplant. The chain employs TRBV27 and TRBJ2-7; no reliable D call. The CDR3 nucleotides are TGTGCCAGCAGTTTAAACCCTCACGAGCAGTACTTC. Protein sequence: CASSLNPHEQYF.